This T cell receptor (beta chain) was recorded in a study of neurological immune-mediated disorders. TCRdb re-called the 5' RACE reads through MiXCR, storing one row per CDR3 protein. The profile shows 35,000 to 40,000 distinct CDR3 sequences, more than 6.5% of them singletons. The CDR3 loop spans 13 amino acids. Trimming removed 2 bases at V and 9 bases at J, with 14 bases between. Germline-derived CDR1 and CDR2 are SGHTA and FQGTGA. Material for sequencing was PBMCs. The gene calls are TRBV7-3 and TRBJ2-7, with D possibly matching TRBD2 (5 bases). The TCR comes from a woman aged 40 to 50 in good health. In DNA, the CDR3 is TGTGCCAGCAGCTTAGGCCCCCAAGGAGGGCAGTACTTC. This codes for CASSLGPQGGQYF.